These T cell receptor beta chains were read from a single sample in a study of T cells after yellow fever vaccination. TCRdb processed the 5' RACE reads anew with MiXCR; each CDR3 protein has one entry. The data contain about 400,000 distinct CDR3 sequences, 9.5% to 13% of them singletons. Material: PBMCs, obtained on the day of the first yellow fever vaccination. These receptors were collected from a man younger than 30 who received the YFV17D yellow fever vaccine. Both conserved end residues are part of each CDR3.

CDR3 length: 15; J gene: TRBJ2-3; V gene: TRBV5-4; CDR3 protein: CASTSAGGPGDTQYF
CDR3 length: 14; J gene: TRBJ2-4; V gene: TRBV5-1; CDR3 protein: CASRPLPRRDIQYF
CDR3 length: 14; J gene: TRBJ2-7; V gene: TRBV7-2; CDR3 protein: CASSLGSSGYEQYF
CDR3 length: 19; J gene: TRBJ2-4; V gene: TRBV12-2; CDR3 protein: CASRSKDVGGRHSKNIQYF
CDR3 length: 16; J gene: TRBJ2-1; V gene: TRBV5-8; CDR3 protein: CASSPFRGSSYNEQFF
CDR3 length: 12; J gene: TRBJ1-4; V gene: TRBV7-2; CDR3 protein: CASSSPNEKLFF
CDR3 length: 13; J gene: TRBJ2-5; V gene: TRBV10-3; CDR3 protein: CAISGGVRETQYF
CDR3 length: 15; J gene: TRBJ2-3; V gene: TRBV7-3; CDR3 protein: CASSLSQGGSDTQYF
CDR3 length: 13; J gene: TRBJ2-3; V gene: TRBV19; CDR3 protein: CASSPSSENTQYF
CDR3 length: 16; J gene: TRBJ1-5; V gene: TRBV7-2; CDR3 protein: CASSLGAGNSNQPQHF
CDR3 length: 16; J gene: TRBJ2-3; V gene: TRBV20-1; CDR3 protein: CSAEGITGPFTDTQYF
CDR3 length: 14; J gene: TRBJ1-3; V gene: TRBV18; CDR3 protein: CASSPGPLINTIYF
CDR3 length: 14; J gene: TRBJ1-5; V gene: TRBV20-1; CDR3 protein: CSARAGDSNQPQHF
CDR3 length: 17; J gene: TRBJ1-3; V gene: TRBV11-2; CDR3 protein: CASSLDPKGPYGNTIYF
CDR3 length: 16; J gene: TRBJ1-1; V gene: TRBV20-1; CDR3 protein: CSARDRQKNMNTEAFF
CDR3 length: 16; J gene: TRBJ2-1; V gene: TRBV7-9; CDR3 protein: CASSLGTGKIYNEQFF
CDR3 length: 11; J gene: TRBJ1-2; V gene: TRBV7-2; CDR3 protein: CASRQGDGYTF
CDR3 length: 13; J gene: TRBJ2-1; V gene: TRBV6-5; CDR3 protein: CASSYGVGNEQFF
CDR3 length: 13; J gene: TRBJ2-3; V gene: TRBV28; CDR3 protein: CATSSRPTDTQYF
CDR3 length: 15; J gene: TRBJ1-1; V gene: TRBV11-2; CDR3 protein: CASSSRGGMNTEAFF
CDR3 length: 13; J gene: TRBJ2-5; V gene: TRBV5-1; CDR3 protein: CASSPLSPETQYF